This is a list of T cell receptor beta chains from one sample in a study of blood T cell repertoires in COVID-19. Assay: immunoSEQ multiplex PCR; the TCRdb copy retains only in-frame clones and omits some. In the table there are about 90,000 clones, 75% to 85% of which are singletons. Sequenced input: peripheral blood. Receptors originate from a woman in her sixties or seventies with acute or convalescent COVID-19. Each CDR3 is given with its conserved first and last residue. D genes are given only for firm matches. The listing skips clone size in some rows; elsewhere it reads once, few, many or a size class.

>TRBV5-1|-|TRBJ2-7|-
CASSLAGGQAYEQYF
TGCGCCAGCAGCTTGGCCGGGGGGCAAGCCTACGAGCAGTACTTC
>TRBV2|-|TRBJ1-2|-
CASSESGGGYGYTF
TGTGCCAGCAGTGAATCGGGAGGAGGCTATGGCTACACCTTC
>TRBV18|-|TRBJ1-2|-
CASSPEIGQRYGYTF
TGTGCCAGCTCACCTGAAATCGGACAGAGATATGGCTACACCTTC
>TRBV9|-|TRBJ1-3|-
CASSVESVLRSGNTIYF
TGTGCCAGCAGCGTAGAATCCGTACTTCGCTCTGGAAACACCATATATTTT
>TRBV7-9|-|TRBJ2-2|-
CASRNGLRHDTGELFF
TGTGCCAGCAGAAACGGTTTACGCCATGACACCGGGGAGCTGTTTTTT
>TRBV30|-|TRBJ1-1|TRBD1
CAWTPGQPSLEAFF
TGTGCCTGGACGCCGGGACAGCCTTCCCTTGAAGCTTTCTTT
>TRBV29-1|-|TRBJ1-5|-
CSVEWGGAQHF
TGCAGCGTTGAATGGGGAGGGGCCCAGCATTTT
>TRBV11-2|-|TRBJ2-7|TRBD1
CASSFPGQPYEQYF
TGTGCCAGCAGCTTCCCGGGACAGCCCTACGAGCAGTACTTC
>TRBV30|-|TRBJ2-1|TRBD1
CASSGTGGYNEQFF
TGTGCCTCTTCCGGGACAGGGGGCTACAATGAGCAGTTCTTC
>TRBV11-3|few|TRBJ2-5|-
CASSLRPSRETQYF
TGTGCCAGCAGCTTACGTCCTAGCAGAGAGACCCAGTACTTC
>TRBV24-1|-|TRBJ1-2|-
CATSDRGGAGGYTF
TGTGCCACCAGTGATAGAGGGGGGGCTGGTGGCTACACCTTC
>TRBV2|-|TRBJ1-1|-
CASSELREVTEAFF
TGTGCCAGCAGTGAGCTTAGGGAGGTCACTGAAGCTTTCTTT
>TRBV19|-|TRBJ1-2|-
CASSISTGQGGYGYTF
TGTGCCAGTAGTATTTCTACAGGGCAAGGCGGTTATGGCTACACCTTC
>TRBV6-5|few|TRBJ1-1|TRBD1
CASSRNRGSATEAFF
TGTGCCAGCAGCCGAAACAGGGGGTCGGCCACTGAAGCTTTCTTT
>TRBV6-5|-|TRBJ1-2|-
CASSYSGTTLGGGYTF
TGTGCCAGCAGTTACTCGGGGACAACCCTCGGGGGGGGCTACACCTTC
>TRBV10-3|-|TRBJ1-5|TRBD1
CAISLTGGGNQPQHF
TGTGCCATCAGCCTGACAGGGGGCGGCAATCAGCCCCAGCATTTT